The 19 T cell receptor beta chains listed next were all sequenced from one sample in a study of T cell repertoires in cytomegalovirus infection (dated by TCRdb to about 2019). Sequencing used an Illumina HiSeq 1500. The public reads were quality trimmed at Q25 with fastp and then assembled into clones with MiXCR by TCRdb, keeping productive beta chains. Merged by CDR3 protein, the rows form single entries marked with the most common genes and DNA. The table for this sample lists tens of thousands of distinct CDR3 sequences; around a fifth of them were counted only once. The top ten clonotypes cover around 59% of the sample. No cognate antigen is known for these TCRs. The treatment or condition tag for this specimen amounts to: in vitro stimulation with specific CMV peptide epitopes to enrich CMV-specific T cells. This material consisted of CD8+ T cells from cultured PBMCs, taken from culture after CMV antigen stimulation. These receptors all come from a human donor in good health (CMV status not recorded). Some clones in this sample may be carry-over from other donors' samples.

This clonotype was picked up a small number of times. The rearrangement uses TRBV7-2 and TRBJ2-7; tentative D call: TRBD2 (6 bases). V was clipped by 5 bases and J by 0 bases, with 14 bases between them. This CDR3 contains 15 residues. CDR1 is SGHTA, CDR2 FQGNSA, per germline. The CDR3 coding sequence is TGTGCCAGCAGCCCCTCCGCGGGGAGCTCCTACGAGCAGTACTTC. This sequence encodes CASSPSAGSSYEQYF.

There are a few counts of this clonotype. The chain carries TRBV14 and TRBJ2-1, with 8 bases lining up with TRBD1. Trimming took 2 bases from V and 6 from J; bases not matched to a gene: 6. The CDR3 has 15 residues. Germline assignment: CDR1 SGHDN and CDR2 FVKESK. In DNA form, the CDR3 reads TGTGCCAGCAGCCAACGGGACAGGCCCACCAATGAGCAGTTCTTC. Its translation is CASSQRDRPTNEQFF.

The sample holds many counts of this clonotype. The CDR3 bases are TGTGCCAGCAGTCAGGGAGCTGAAGCTTTCTTT. Amino acids: CASSQGAEAFF. V gene TRBV27 combines with J gene TRBJ1-1, with TRBD1 as a possible D gene (5 bases). CDR3 length equals 11 residues. V was clipped by 5 bases and J by 6 bases, with 7 bases between them. CDR1 is MNHEY and CDR2 is SMNVEV in the germline V gene (reference sequence).

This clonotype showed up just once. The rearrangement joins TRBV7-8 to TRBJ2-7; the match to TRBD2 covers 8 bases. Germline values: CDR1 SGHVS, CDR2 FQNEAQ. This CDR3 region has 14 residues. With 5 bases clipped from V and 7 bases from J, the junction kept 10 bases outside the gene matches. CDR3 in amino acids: CASSPREGMWEQYF. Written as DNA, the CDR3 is TGTGCCAGCAGCCCCCGGGAGGGTATGTGGGAGCAGTACTTC.

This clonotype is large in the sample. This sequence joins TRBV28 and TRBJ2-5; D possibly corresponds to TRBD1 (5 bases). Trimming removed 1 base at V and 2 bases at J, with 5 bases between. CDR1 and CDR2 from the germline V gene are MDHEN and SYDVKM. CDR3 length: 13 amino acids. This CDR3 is CASSLYRQETQYF. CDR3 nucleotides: TGTGCCAGCAGTTTATACAGGCAAGAGACCCAGTACTTC.

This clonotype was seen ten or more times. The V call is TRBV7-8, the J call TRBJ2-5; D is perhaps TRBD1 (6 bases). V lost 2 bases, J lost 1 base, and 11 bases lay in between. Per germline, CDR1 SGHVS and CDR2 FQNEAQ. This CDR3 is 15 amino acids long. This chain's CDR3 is CASSLTRGTQETQYF. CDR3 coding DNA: TGTGCCAGCAGCTTAACTAGGGGGACCCAAGAGACCCAGTACTTC.

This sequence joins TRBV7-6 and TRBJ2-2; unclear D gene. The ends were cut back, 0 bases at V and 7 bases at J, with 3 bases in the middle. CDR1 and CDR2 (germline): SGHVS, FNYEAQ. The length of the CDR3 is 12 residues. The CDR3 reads CASSLAGGELFF. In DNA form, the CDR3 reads TGTGCCAGCAGCTTAGCTGGCGGGGAGCTGTTTTTT.

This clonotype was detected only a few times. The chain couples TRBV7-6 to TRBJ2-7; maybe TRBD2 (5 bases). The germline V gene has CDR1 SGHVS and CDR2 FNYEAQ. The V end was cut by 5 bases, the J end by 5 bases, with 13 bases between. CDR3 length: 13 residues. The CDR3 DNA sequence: TGTGCCAGCAGCCCCTTTTCGGGGAACGAGCAGTACTTC. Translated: CASSPFSGNEQYF.

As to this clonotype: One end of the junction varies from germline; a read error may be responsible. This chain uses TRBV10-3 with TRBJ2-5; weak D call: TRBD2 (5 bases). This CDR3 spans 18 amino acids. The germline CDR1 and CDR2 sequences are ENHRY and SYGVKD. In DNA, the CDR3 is TGTGACATCAGTGAGTCCGAGGGCAGCAACCCTTCCCAAGAGACCCAGTACTTC. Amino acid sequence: CDISESEGSNPSQETQYF.

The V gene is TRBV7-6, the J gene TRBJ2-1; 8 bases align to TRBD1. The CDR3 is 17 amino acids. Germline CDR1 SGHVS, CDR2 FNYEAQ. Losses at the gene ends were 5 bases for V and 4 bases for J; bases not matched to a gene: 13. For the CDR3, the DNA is TGTGCCAGCAGCCTAAAAAGGGGACAGGATTTTTACAATGAGCAGTTCTTC. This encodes CASSLKRGQDFYNEQFF.

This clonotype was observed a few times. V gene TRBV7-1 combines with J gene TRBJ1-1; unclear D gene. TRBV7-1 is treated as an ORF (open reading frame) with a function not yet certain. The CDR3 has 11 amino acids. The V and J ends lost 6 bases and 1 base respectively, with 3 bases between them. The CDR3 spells CASSGNTEAFF. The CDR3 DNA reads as TGTGCCAGCAGTGGGAACACTGAAGCTTTCTTT.

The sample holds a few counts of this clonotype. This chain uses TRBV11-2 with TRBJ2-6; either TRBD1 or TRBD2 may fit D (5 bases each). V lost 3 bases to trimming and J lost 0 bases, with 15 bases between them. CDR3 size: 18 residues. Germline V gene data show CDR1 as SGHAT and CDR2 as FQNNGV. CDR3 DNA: TGTGCCAGCAGCTTGACGTGGGGGATCTCCTCTGGGGCCAACGTCCTGACTTTC. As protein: CASSLTWGISSGANVLTF. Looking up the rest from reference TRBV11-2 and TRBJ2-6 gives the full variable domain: EAGVAQSPRYKIIEKRQSVAFWCNPISGHATLYWYQQILGQGPKLLIQFQNNGVVDDSQLPKDRFSAERLKGVDSTLKIQPAKLEDSAVYLCASSLTWGISSGANVLTFGAGSRLTVL.

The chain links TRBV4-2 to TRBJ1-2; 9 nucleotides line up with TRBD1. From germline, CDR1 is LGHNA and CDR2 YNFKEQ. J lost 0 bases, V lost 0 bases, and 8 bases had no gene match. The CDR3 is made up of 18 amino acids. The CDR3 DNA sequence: TGTGCCAGCAGCCAAGATCGACCGGGACAGGGATCTAACTATGGCTACACCTTC. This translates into CASSQDRPGQGSNYGYTF.

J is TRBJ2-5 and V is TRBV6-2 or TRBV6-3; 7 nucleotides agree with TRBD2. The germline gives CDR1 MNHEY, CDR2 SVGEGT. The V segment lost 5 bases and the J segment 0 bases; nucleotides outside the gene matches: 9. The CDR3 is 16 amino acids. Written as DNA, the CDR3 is TGTGCCAGCAGTCCAAGTGGGACTATGTACCAAGAGACCCAGTACTTC. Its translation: CASSPSGTMYQETQYF.

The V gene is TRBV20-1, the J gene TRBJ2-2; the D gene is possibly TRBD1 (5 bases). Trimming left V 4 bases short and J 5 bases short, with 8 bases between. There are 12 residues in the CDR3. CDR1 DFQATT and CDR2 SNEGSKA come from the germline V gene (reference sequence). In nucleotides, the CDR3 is TGCAGTGCTACAGGGTCGACCGGGGAGCTGTTTTTT. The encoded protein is CSATGSTGELFF.

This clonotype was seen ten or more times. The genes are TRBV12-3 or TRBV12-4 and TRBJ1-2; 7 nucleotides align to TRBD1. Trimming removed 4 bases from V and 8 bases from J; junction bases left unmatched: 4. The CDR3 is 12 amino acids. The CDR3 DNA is TGTGCCAGCAGTTCAGGGGGGATCGGCTACACCTTC. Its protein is CASSSGGIGYTF.

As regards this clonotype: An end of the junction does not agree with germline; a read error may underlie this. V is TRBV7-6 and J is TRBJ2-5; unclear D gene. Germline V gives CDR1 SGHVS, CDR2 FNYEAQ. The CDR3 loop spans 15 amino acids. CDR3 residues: CACSKPSSGKETQYF. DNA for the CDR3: TGTGCCTGCAGCAAACCCTCCTCGGGCAAAGAGACCCAGTACTTC.

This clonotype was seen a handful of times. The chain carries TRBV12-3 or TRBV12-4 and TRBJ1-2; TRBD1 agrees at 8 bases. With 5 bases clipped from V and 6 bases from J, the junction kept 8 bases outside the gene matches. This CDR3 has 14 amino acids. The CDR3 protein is CASSPWTGTDGYTF. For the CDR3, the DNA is TGTGCCAGCAGTCCCTGGACAGGGACGGATGGCTACACCTTC.

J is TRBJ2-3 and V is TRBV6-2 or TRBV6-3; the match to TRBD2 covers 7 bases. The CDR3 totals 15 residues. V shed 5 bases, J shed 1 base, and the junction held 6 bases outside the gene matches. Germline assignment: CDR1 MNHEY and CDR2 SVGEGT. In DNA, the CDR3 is TGTGCCAGCAGTGGGGAGGGCCTTGGCACAGATACGCAGTATTTT. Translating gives CASSGEGLGTDTQYF.